This TCR beta chain was identified during a study of cytomegalovirus exposure and HLA in healthy donors. Study-wide results and caveats: Common viral pathogens were later found to be apparently linked to several of the most significant clusters.

About this clone itself: No antigen is known for it.

Vbeta (60) and Jbeta (13) primers were used in the PCR. Clones were read by immunoSEQ multiplex PCR, and TCRdb kept only the in-frame ones, dropping some. Here the sample spans under 200,000 clones, about four fifths being singletons. The specimen sequenced was PBMCs. This TCR was recovered from a boy between 2 and 15 years old in good health and CMV-seronegative.

DNA of the CDR3: TGTGCCAGTAGTATTAAAGACAGGTGGGGTACTGGCTACGAGCAGTACTTC. Its translation: CASSIKDRWGTGYEQYF. The chain links TRBV19 to TRBJ2-7; D is perhaps TRBD1 (6 bases). Trimming left V 3 bases short and J 3 bases short, with 21 bases between. The germline CDR1 and CDR2 sequences are LNHDA and SQIVND (reference sequence). This CDR3 is 17 amino acids long.